These 14 T cell receptor beta chains originate from one sample sequenced in a study of PD-L1 blockade in urothelial cancer. Only in-frame clones appear in the TCRdb table, and some are missing; sequencing was by immunoSEQ multiplex PCR. The sample includes approximately 94,000 clones, over 75% of them seen just once. Documented time point: pretreatment peripheral blood. This specimen consisted of PBMCs, obtained around atezolizumab (anti-PD-L1) treatment. The receptors were gathered from a man aged 55 to 69 with urothelial cancer.

The genes are TRBV2 and TRBJ2-5, with TRBD2 matching 7 bases. Germline CDR1 SNHLY, CDR2 FYNNEI. J was trimmed by 5 bases and V by 6 bases; bases with no gene match: 9. CDR3 length: 14 amino acids. The CDR3 bases are TGTGCCAGCAGGGACTGGACTAGTTTCGAGACCCAGTACTTC. Encoded protein: CASRDWTSFETQYF.

V is TRBV30 and J is TRBJ2-7, with D unresolved. Trimming stripped 4 bases from V and 2 bases from J, with 15 bases between. Germline V gene sequence: CDR1 GTSNPN, CDR2 SVGIG (reference sequence). This CDR3 region has 14 residues. As DNA, the CDR3 is TGTGCCTGGACGGTTGGTGGCGGTACCTACGAGCAGTACTTC. Its protein product is CAWTVGGGTYEQYF.

The CDR3 region has the DNA TGTGCCAGCCAGGAGGGCAGGGCGCCTGGCTACACCTTC. Encoded protein: CASQEGRAPGYTF. The V call is TRBV6-1, the J call TRBJ1-2; weak D call: TRBD1 (5 bases). Trimming shortened V by 8 bases and J by 7 bases, and 17 bases separated the two germline ends. The CDR3 covers 13 residues. Germline-derived CDR1 and CDR2 are MNHNS and SASEGT.

As concerns this clone: At one end the junction does not follow the germline gene, possibly because of a read error. The V call is TRBV28, the J call TRBJ2-7; D is possibly TRBD1 (6 bases). The germline V gene encodes CDR1 MDHEN and CDR2 SYDVKM. CDR3 size: 14 residues. CDR3 protein: CASILTGSRTEQYF. The CDR3 DNA sequence: TGTGCCAGCATTTTAACAGGGAGTCGGACCGAGCAGTACTTC.

Remarks on this clone: Other DNA sequences within the sample encode an identical CDR3. V is TRBV6-5 and J is TRBJ1-2, with a tentative D call TRBD1 (5 bases). The CDR3 totals 15 residues. Germline V lookup: CDR1 MNHEY, CDR2 SVGAGI. Trimming pared 0 bases from V and 2 bases from J, leaving 10 bases between. CDR3 DNA: TGTGCCAGCAGTTACTCTCGACAGAGAAACTATGGCTACACCTTC. Translation gives CASSYSRQRNYGYTF.

The CDR3, as DNA: TGTGCCATCAGTGAGTCATGGGGCAGGGCGAATCAGCCCCAGCATTTT. Protein: CAISESWGRANQPQHF. The rearrangement links TRBV10-3 to TRBJ1-5; TRBD1 might be the D (5 bases). Trimming shortened V by 0 bases and J by 4 bases, and 13 bases separated the two germline ends. The CDR3 extends over 16 amino acids. Germline V gives CDR1 ENHRY, CDR2 SYGVKD.

The chain joins TRBV18 to TRBJ2-5, with D possibly being TRBD1 (6 bases). Trimming removed 2 bases at V and 2 bases at J, with 15 bases between. Germline V CDR1 and CDR2: KGHSH, LQKENI. The length of the CDR3 is 16 residues. The DNA of the CDR3 is TGTGCCAGCTCACCAAATACGGGACATTTTCAAGAGACCCAGTACTTC. This encodes CASSPNTGHFQETQYF.

This clone was recorded once. The chain has TRBV5-6 and TRBJ2-3; 14 nucleotides agree with TRBD2. The CDR3 loop spans 16 amino acids. V was clipped by 6 bases and J by 6 bases; unmatched bases: 9. CDR1 is SGHDT and CDR2 is YYEEEE in the germline V gene. The CDR3 here is CASTQWGLAGADTQYF. CDR3 sequence (DNA): TGTGCCAGCACCCAATGGGGACTAGCGGGGGCTGATACGCAGTATTTT.

The CDR3 DNA reads TGCGCCAGCAGCTTTGGACTCTCTCCTTCACCCCTCCACTTT. Translated, it gives CASSFGLSPSPLHF. The J gene is TRBJ1-6, the V gene TRBV5-1; D is ambiguous. Germline values: CDR1 SGHRS, CDR2 YFSETQ. The CDR3 contains 14 residues. V lost 2 bases to trimming and J lost 9 bases, with 12 bases between them.

The CDR3 sequence is CASSLRPAGLWEGTDTQYF. CDR3 nucleotide sequence: TGTGCCAGCAGCCTCCGGCCAGCGGGACTTTGGGAAGGCACAGATACGCAGTATTTT. The chain has TRBV7-3 and TRBJ2-3, with TRBD2 matching 7 bases. The CDR3 has 19 amino acids. Germline assignment: CDR1 SGHTA and CDR2 FQGTGA. Unmatched junction bases numbered 18, after V lost 5 bases and J lost 1 base.

The chain carries TRBV14 and TRBJ2-2, with D possibly TRBD1 on 6 matching bases. Between the trimmed V and J ends, which lost 4 bases and 9 bases, there was a span of 15 bases. Per germline, CDR1 SGHDN and CDR2 FVKESK. The CDR3 is 14 residues long. The CDR3 sequence is CASSPPAGVRELFF. The CDR3 DNA is TGTGCCAGCAGCCCCCCCGCAGGGGTTCGGGAGCTGTTTTTT.

The chain recombines TRBV19 with TRBJ2-7; the D gene is possibly TRBD2 (7 bases). Trimming stripped 7 bases from V and 2 bases from J, with 21 bases between. From germline, CDR1 is LNHDA and CDR2 SQIVND (reference sequence). The CDR3 covers 16 residues. CDR3: CASNQRFRGAAYEQYF. The CDR3 nucleotides read TGTGCCAGTAACCAAAGATTTCGGGGGGCAGCCTACGAGCAGTACTTC.

V and J are TRBV2 and TRBJ1-5, with D tentatively TRBD1 (6 bases). There are 15 residues in the CDR3. Trimming took 5 bases from V and 2 from J, leaving 13 bases between them. The germline gives CDR1 SNHLY, CDR2 FYNNEI. CDR3 bases: TGTGCCAGCAGTTCAAGGGGGGGTGGCAATCAGCCCCAGCATTTT. Amino acid sequence: CASSSRGGGNQPQHF. Looking up the rest from reference TRBV2 and TRBJ1-5 gives the full variable domain: EPEVTQTPSHQVTQMGQEVILRCVPISNHLYFYWYRQILGQKVEFLVSFYNNEISEKSEIFDDQFSVERPDGSNFTLKIRSTKLEDSAMYFCASSSRGGGNQPQHFGDGTRLSIL.

V usage is TRBV4-2 and J usage is TRBJ2-2, with 8 bases identical to TRBD2. J gave up 5 bases and V 0 bases, and 8 bases lay outside the gene matches. This CDR3 region has 17 residues. Germline CDR1 LGHNA, CDR2 YNFKEQ. The DNA of the CDR3 is TGTGCCAGCAGCCAAGAAGGAGCGGGGGCCCAGACCGGGGAGCTGTTTTTT. It translates to CASSQEGAGAQTGELFF.